The sequence of this TCR beta chain was determined in a study of blood T cell repertoires in COVID-19. V shed 3 bases and J 9 bases; nucleotides not matched to a gene: 7. Germline assignment: CDR1 GTSNPN and CDR2 SVGIG (reference sequence). The CDR3 is 14 amino acids. In the original analysis: Reference gene primers were amplified, and this amplification served to estimate nucleated cell counts. TCRdb's table, derived via immunoSEQ multiplex PCR, lists solely in-frame clones and lacks some. From that table come the V and J calls and clone size; the DNA was used to work out D and trimming. This table holds about 150,000 clones, over 85% found once.

Sample: peripheral blood. The V and J genes are TRBV30 and TRBJ1-6, with TRBD1 identical over 8 bases. This TCR derives from a human donor in a cohort sampled during active COVID-19. As DNA, the CDR3 is TGTGCCTGGAGCCCGGGCGACAGGGGTTCACCCCTCCACTTT. Protein product: CAWSPGDRGSPLHF.